This T cell receptor beta chain emerged from a study of blood T cells in healthy people across ages. Donors each provided about 9.5 milliliters of peripheral blood. This clonotype appeared once. The CDR3 extends over 13 amino acids. CDR1 SEHNR and CDR2 FQNEAQ come from the germline V gene (reference sequence). The authors ran a second PCR of about 6 to 12 cycles using a sample-barcoded 5' primer and a J-beta primer mix. TCRdb itself ran the 5' RACE reads through MiXCR, one entry per CDR3 protein. The sample holds some 1.8 million distinct CDR3 sequences, about two fifths seen once. The sequenced sample consisted of blood. The TCR comes from a human donor in good health. The chain combines TRBV7-9 with TRBJ2-4; D might be TRBD2 (6 bases). TRBJ2-7 explains the end of the DNA better; the J call may be wrong. CDR3 amino acids: CASSDSGSNEQYF. The CDR3 DNA reads as TGTGCCAGCAGCGATTCCGGGAGTAACGAGCAGTACTTC.